This T cell receptor (beta chain) was recorded in a study of cytomegalovirus exposure and HLA in healthy donors. CDR3 size: 15 residues. Trimming stripped 2 bases from V and 5 bases from J, with 13 bases between. Germline CDR1 is SGHTA and CDR2 is FQGTGA. Data came from immunoSEQ multiplex PCR; TCRdb stores just in-frame clones and leaves some out. The repertoire holds 120,000 to 150,000 clones, roughly 86% seen once, with just over 8.5% in the top ten. The sample comprised PBMCs. The genes are TRBV7-3 and TRBJ2-1; tentatively, D is TRBD2 (5 bases). This clonotype originated in a man between 18 and 35 years old in good health and CMV-seropositive. Written as DNA, the CDR3 is TGTGCCAGCAGCTTATCGACTGGCGGGCACAATGAGCAGTTCTTC. This encodes CASSLSTGGHNEQFF.